The rows below give T cell receptor beta chains drawn from one sample of a study of blood T cell repertoires in COVID-19. The repertoire was sequenced with immunoSEQ multiplex PCR; TCRdb's copy has only in-frame clones and lacks some. The sample gives over 400,000 clones, 86% of which show up once; more than 1.4% is in the top ten. The specimen was peripheral blood. Receptors were obtained from a woman aged 25 to 39 with active or convalescent COVID-19. The CDR3 runs from the conserved cysteine through the conserved F or W. The D gene is left open where the match is weak. Some rows have no size entry. The others give once, few or many, or a class for an expanded clone.

size: once; V: TRBV5-1; J: TRBJ1-4; D: TRBD1; CDR3: CASSPRTGGTNEKLFF; DNA: TGCGCCAGCAGCCCCCGGACAGGAGGGACTAATGAAAAACTGTTTTTT
size: .; V: TRBV11-2; J: TRBJ1-1; D: TRBD1; CDR3: CASNRDRGDTEAFF; DNA: TGTGCCAGCAACCGGGACAGGGGAGACACTGAAGCTTTCTTT
size: .; V: TRBV29-1; J: TRBJ1-5; D: TRBD1; CDR3: CSALRDRVRNGNQPQHF; DNA: TGCAGCGCCCTCCGTGACAGGGTCAGAAATGGCAATCAGCCCCAGCATTTT
size: .; V: TRBV6-5; J: TRBJ2-5; D: TRBD2; CDR3: CASSYVSGGGETQYF; DNA: TGTGCCAGCAGTTACGTTAGCGGGGGGGGCGAGACCCAGTACTTC
size: .; V: TRBV20-1; J: TRBJ1-2; D: .; CDR3: CSAFQGYGYTF; DNA: TGCAGTGCATTTCAGGGCTATGGCTACACCTTC
size: few; V: TRBV7-9; J: TRBJ1-2; D: TRBD1; CDR3: CASSLGQSNYGYTF; DNA: TGTGCCAGCAGCTTGGGACAGTCTAACTATGGCTACACCTTC
size: once; V: TRBV6-5; J: TRBJ2-5; D: TRBD1; CDR3: CASSSPGQGNGETQYF; DNA: TGTGCCAGCAGTTCACCGGGACAGGGGAACGGGGAGACCCAGTACTTC
size: .; V: TRBV5-1; J: TRBJ1-4; D: TRBD1; CDR3: CASSQGTGRGEKLFF; DNA: TGCGCCAGCAGCCAAGGGACAGGGAGGGGTGAAAAACTGTTTTTT
size: .; V: TRBV7-9; J: TRBJ1-1; D: .; CDR3: CASSLIREDPEAFF; DNA: TGTGCCAGCAGCTTAATAAGGGAGGACCCTGAAGCTTTCTTT
size: .; V: TRBV9; J: TRBJ1-1; D: .; CDR3: CASSVGGTEAFF; DNA: TGTGCCAGCAGCGTGGGGGGCACTGAAGCTTTCTTT
size: once; V: TRBV7-9; J: TRBJ1-4; D: TRBD1; CDR3: CASSFRTGGNEKLFF; DNA: TGTGCCAGCAGCTTTCGGACAGGCGGAAATGAAAAACTGTTTTTT
size: .; V: TRBV5-4; J: TRBJ2-5; D: TRBD2; CDR3: CASSPTPSGGAGETQYF; DNA: TGTGCCAGCAGCCCCACCCCTAGCGGGGGGGCCGGGGAGACCCAGTACTTC
size: few; V: TRBV27; J: TRBJ1-1; D: .; CDR3: CASSPLGSNTEAFF; DNA: TGTGCCAGCAGCCCCCTAGGCAGCAACACTGAAGCTTTCTTT
size: .; V: TRBV6-1; J: TRBJ1-5; D: .; CDR3: CASSESRGPGAYVQPQHF; DNA: TGTGCCAGCAGTGAGTCGCGGGGGCCGGGGGCTTATGTTCAGCCCCAGCATTTT
size: .; V: TRBV11-2; J: TRBJ1-4; D: .; CDR3: CASSLADRANEKLFF; DNA: TGTGCCAGCAGCTTAGCAGACCGGGCTAATGAAAAACTGTTTTTT
size: .; V: TRBV3-1/TRBV3-2; J: TRBJ2-1; D: .; CDR3: CASSQGAQNNNEQFF; DNA: TGTGCCAGCAGCCAAGGGGCCCAGAACAACAATGAGCAGTTCTTC
size: .; V: TRBV9; J: TRBJ1-1; D: .; CDR3: CASSVVGGVENTEAFF; DNA: TGTGCCAGCAGCGTAGTAGGGGGGGTAGAGAACACTGAAGCTTTCTTT
size: .; V: TRBV5-1; J: TRBJ2-7; D: .; CDR3: CASSLYNLNDEQYF; DNA: TGCGCCAGCAGCTTGTACAATCTTAATGACGAGCAGTACTTC
size: .; V: TRBV19; J: TRBJ2-3; D: .; CDR3: CASTGGRGSTDTQYF; DNA: TGTGCCAGTACCGGAGGGAGGGGGAGCACAGATACGCAGTATTTT
size: .; V: TRBV10-3; J: TRBJ1-1; D: .; CDR3: CAISGGGLNTEAFF; DNA: TGTGCCATCAGTGGGGGGGGGCTGAACACTGAAGCTTTCTTT
size: once; V: TRBV6-4; J: TRBJ2-3; D: TRBD1; CDR3: CASSRDRGGDTQYF; DNA: TGTGCCAGCAGCCGGGACAGGGGGGGAGATACGCAGTATTTT
size: .; V: TRBV4-1; J: TRBJ1-2; D: TRBD1; CDR3: CASSQARDRVWGYTF; DNA: TGCGCCAGCAGCCAAGCCCGGGACAGGGTGTGGGGCTACACCTTC
size: .; V: TRBV11-1; J: TRBJ2-7; D: TRBD2; CDR3: CASSLSASGSYEQYF; DNA: TGTGCCAGCAGCTTATCGGCTAGCGGGAGCTACGAGCAGTACTTC
size: .; V: TRBV9; J: TRBJ1-1; D: .; CDR3: CASSPQGTPNTEAFF; DNA: TGTGCCAGCAGCCCCCAGGGGACACCGAACACTGAAGCTTTCTTT
size: .; V: TRBV2; J: TRBJ2-7; D: TRBD1; CDR3: CASNRDRGSYEQYF; DNA: TGTGCCAGCAACCGGGACAGGGGGTCCTACGAGCAGTACTTC
size: .; V: TRBV6-1; J: TRBJ2-6; D: .; CDR3: CASSEPGSGANVLTF; DNA: TGTGCCAGCAGTGAACCCGGCTCTGGGGCCAACGTCCTGACTTTC